This entry is about one T cell receptor beta chain. The antigen is unknown. This sample stems from a study of radiotherapy plus CTLA-4 blockade in lung cancer. Germline CDR1 MNHEY, CDR2 SVGAGI. The CDR3 is 16 amino acids. V was clipped by 4 bases and J by 7 bases; unmatched bases: 10. The study treated chemo-refractory metastatic non-small-cell lung cancer patients with focal radiation plus ipilimumab CTLA-4 blockade. Assay used: immunoSEQ multiplex PCR; TCRdb lists only in-frame clones, some missing. The repertoire has about 40,000 clones, approximately 68% of them found once; the top ten carry approximately 9%. Study-level points and caveats: Clones of tumor-derived TCRs expanded in blood after radiotherapy plus ipilimumab.

This specimen consisted of peripheral blood, obtained from a patient treated with radiotherapy plus ipilimumab. The receptor's source is a human donor with non-small cell lung cancer who had stable disease on radiotherapy plus ipilimumab. V usage is TRBV6-5 and J usage is TRBJ1-6; 7 bases match TRBD1. The CDR3, as DNA: TGTGCCAGCAGTTCCCTCGACAGGGCGGAGAATTCACCCCTCCACTTT. Amino acid sequence: CASSSLDRAENSPLHF.